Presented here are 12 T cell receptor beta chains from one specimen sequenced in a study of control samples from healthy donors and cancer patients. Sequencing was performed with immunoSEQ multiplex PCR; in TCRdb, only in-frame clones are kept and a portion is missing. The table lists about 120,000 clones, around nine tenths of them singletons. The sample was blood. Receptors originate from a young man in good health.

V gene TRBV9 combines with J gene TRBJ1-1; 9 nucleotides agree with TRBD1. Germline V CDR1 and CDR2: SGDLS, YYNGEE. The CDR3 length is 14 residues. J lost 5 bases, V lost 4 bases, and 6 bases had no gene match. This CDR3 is CASSPTGGRTEAFF. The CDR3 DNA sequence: TGTGCCAGCAGCCCAACAGGGGGCCGGACTGAAGCTTTCTTT.

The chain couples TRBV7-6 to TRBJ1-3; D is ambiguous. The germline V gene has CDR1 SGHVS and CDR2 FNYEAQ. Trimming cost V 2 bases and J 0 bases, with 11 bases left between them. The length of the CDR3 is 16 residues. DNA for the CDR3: TGTGCCAGCAGCTTATCCCCAGAATCCTCTGGAAACACCATATATTTT. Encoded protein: CASSLSPESSGNTIYF. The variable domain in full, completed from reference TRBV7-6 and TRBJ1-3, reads GAGVSQSPRYKVTKRGQDVALRCDPISGHVSLYWYRQALGQGPEFLTYFNYEAQQDKSGLPNDRFSAERPEGSISTLTIQRTEQRDSAMYRCASSLSPESSGNTIYFGEGSWLTVV.

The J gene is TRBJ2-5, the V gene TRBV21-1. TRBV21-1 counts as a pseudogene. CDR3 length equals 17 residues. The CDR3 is CASSKVRETRQGETQYF. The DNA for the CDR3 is TGTGCCAGCAGCAAAGTTCGAGAGACTAGGCAGGGGGAGACCCAGTACTTC.

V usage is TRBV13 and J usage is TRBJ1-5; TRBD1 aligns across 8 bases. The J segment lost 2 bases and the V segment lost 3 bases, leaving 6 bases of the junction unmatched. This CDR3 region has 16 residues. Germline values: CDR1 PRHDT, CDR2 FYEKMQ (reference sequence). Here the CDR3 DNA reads TGTGCCAGCAGCTTGGGCAGGGGGCATGGCAATCAGCCCCAGCATTTT. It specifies CASSLGRGHGNQPQHF.

CDR3 in DNA: TGTGCCAGTAGTATGGGACCCCAAGAGACCCAGTACTTC. It specifies CASSMGPQETQYF. The J gene is TRBJ2-5, the V gene TRBV19; either TRBD1 or TRBD2 may supply D (5 bases each). Germline V gene data show CDR1 as LNHDA and CDR2 as SQIVND (reference sequence). The CDR3 is 13 amino acids. The ends were cut back, 3 bases at V and 1 base at J, with 6 bases in the middle.

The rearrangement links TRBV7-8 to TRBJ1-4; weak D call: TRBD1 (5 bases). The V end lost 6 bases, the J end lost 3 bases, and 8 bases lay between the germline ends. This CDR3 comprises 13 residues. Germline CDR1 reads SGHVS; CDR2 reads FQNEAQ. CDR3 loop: CASRGLSNEKLFF. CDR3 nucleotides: TGTGCCAGCAGGGGGCTATCTAATGAAAAACTGTTTTTT.

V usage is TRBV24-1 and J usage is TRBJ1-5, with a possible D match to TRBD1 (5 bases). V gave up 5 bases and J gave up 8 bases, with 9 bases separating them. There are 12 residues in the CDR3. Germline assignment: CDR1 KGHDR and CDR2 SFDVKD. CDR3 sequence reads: CATSGTGEPQHF. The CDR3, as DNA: TGTGCCACCAGTGGGACGGGGGAGCCCCAGCATTTT.

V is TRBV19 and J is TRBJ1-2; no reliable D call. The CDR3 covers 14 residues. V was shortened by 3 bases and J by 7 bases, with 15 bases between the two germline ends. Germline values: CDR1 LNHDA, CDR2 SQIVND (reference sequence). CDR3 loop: CASSIPGPRSGYTF. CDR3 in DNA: TGTGCCAGTAGTATCCCCGGGCCTCGGTCTGGCTACACCTTC.

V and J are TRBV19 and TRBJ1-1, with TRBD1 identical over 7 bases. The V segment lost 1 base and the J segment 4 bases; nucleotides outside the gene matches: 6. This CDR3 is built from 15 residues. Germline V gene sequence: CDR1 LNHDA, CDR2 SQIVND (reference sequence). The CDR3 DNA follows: TGTGCCAGTAGTATAGGACAGGGCCCCGGCACTGAAGCTTTCTTT. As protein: CASSIGQGPGTEAFF.

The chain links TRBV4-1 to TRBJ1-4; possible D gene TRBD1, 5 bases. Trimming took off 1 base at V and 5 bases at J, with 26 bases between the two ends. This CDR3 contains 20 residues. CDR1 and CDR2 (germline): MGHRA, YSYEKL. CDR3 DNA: TGCGCCAGCAGCCAAGGTCTAGGTACCAGTCGATCCTCAGGGAATGAAAAACTGTTTTTT. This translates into CASSQGLGTSRSSGNEKLFF.

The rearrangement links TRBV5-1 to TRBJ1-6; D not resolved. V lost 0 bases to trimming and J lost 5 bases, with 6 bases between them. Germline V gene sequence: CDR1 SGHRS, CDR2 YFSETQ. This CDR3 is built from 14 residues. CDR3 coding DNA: TGCGCCAGCAGCTTGGACGGAGATAATTCACCCCTCCACTTT. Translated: CASSLDGDNSPLHF.

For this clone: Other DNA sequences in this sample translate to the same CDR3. The CDR3 DNA follows: TGTGCCAGCAGCTTGCGTGCAGATACGCAGTATTTT. This translates into CASSLRADTQYF. The chain uses TRBV5-8 and TRBJ2-3, with D hard to call. Trimming pared 1 base from V and 4 bases from J, leaving 4 bases between. Germline values: CDR1 SGHTS, CDR2 YDEGEE. CDR3 length: 12 amino acids.